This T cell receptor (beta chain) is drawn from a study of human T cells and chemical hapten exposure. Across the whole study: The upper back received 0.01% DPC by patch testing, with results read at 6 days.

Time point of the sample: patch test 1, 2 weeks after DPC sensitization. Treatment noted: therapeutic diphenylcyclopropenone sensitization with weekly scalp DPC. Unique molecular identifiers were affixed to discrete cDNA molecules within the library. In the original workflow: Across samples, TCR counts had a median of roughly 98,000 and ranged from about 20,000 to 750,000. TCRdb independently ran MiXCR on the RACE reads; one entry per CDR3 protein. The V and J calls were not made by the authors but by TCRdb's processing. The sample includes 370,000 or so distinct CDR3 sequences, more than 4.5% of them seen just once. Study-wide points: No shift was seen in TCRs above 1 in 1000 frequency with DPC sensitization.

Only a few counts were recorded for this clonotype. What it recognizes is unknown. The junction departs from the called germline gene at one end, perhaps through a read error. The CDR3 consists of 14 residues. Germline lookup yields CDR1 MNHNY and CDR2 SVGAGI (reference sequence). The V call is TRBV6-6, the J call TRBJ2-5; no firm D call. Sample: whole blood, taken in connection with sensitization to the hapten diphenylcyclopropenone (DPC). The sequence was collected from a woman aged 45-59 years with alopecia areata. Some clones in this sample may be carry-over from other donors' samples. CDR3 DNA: TGTGCCAGCAGTGACTCCTCGGCCATAGAGACCCAGTACTTC. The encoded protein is CASSDSSAIETQYF.